This T cell receptor (beta chain) was identified during a study of blood T cell repertoires in COVID-19. The wider study: Acute-phase and convalescent COVID-19 samples originated in the United States, Italy and Spain. Sources were T cells, B-cell-depleted T cells, or PBMCs; the material itself was cDNA or gDNA.

Authors' analysis steps: Nucleated cell number was recorded as an estimate derived from reference gene primer amplification. The repertoire was sequenced with immunoSEQ multiplex PCR; TCRdb's copy has only in-frame clones and lacks some. That table gives V, J and clone size, and the DNA gave D and trimming. The profile shows about 270,000 clones, over 75% of them singletons. CDR1 is SQVTM and CDR2 is ANQGSEA in the germline V gene. CDR3 size: 13 residues. Trimming removed 3 bases at V and 0 bases at J, with 8 bases between. The V gene is TRBV29-1, the J gene TRBJ1-1, with D possibly TRBD1 on 6 matching bases. This TCR was recovered from a woman in her fifties or sixties with acute or convalescent COVID-19. Sequencing input: peripheral blood. CDR3 protein: CSVDRGMNTEAFF. The CDR3, as DNA: TGCAGCGTTGACAGGGGTATGAACACTGAAGCTTTCTTT.